The clone carrying this T cell receptor beta chain has just a few counts. Antigen specificity is unknown. The record originates from a study of T cells in localized non-small cell lung cancer. CDR3 length: 11 amino acids. V was clipped by 5 bases and J by 3 bases, with 4 bases between them. Atypia-free adjacent lung came from at least 2 cm beyond the tumor margin. Sequencing used immunoSEQ multiplex PCR; TCRdb keeps in-frame clones, though not all of them. The sample yields some 2,200 clones, around 30% seen once. Study-wide results and caveats: The study sequenced only one region of the tumor. As a result, intratumor heterogeneity could not be excluded and remains possible.

The material sequenced was normal lung tissue next to the tumor, taken before any cancer treatment. The chain is built from TRBV6-7 and TRBJ1-1; D is unclear. TRBV6-7 qualifies as an ORF whose function is uncertain. The source of this sequence is an older female donor with stage I squamous cell lung carcinoma. CDR3: CASSGDTEAFF. In DNA, the CDR3 is TGTGCCAGCAGTGGGGACACTGAAGCTTTCTTT.